The rows below give T cell receptor beta chains drawn from one sample of a study of cytomegalovirus exposure and HLA in healthy donors. The assay was immunoSEQ multiplex PCR, and TCRdb's table has in-frame clones only and misses some. This repertoire includes 100,000 to 150,000 clones. The sample taken for sequencing was PBMCs. Receptor source: a man between 18 and 35 years old in good health and CMV-seronegative. CDR3s leave out the opening cysteine and the closing phenylalanine or tryptophan.

j_gene | v_gene | CDR3aa
TRBJ1-5 | TRBV28 | ASSLVGANQPQH
TRBJ1-3 | TRBV30 | AWSGPGHSGNTIY
TRBJ1-1 | TRBV5-1 | ASSSWGGTGGAGTEAF
TRBJ1-6 | TRBV13 | ASSPRQANILNSPLH
TRBJ1-5 | TRBV30 | AREQGCQPQH
TRBJ1-4 | TRBV7-6 | ASSLVRGNEKLF
TRBJ2-7 | TRBV7-2 | ASSFLSGEQY
TRBJ2-5 | TRBV29-1 | SVRGRTHKETQY
TRBJ1-2 | TRBV27 | ASSSWTGDRDGYT
TRBJ2-3 | TRBV5-1 | ASSSGTADTQY
TRBJ1-2 | TRBV13 | ASSPRQAVNYGYT
TRBJ2-3 | TRBV5-1 | ASIMDRSTDTQY
TRBJ1-1 | TRBV10-3 | AISVDRVNTEAF
TRBJ1-5 | TRBV4-1 | ASSQQPGGSNQPQH
TRBJ2-1 | TRBV6-6 | ASNGLGTRGNEQF
TRBJ2-7 | TRBV2 | ASASPYEQY
TRBJ2-3 | TRBV18 | ASSPLRGGYQGTDTQY
TRBJ2-7 | TRBV5-6 | ASSQGLAGSEQY
TRBJ2-2 | TRBV30 | AWSRGFTGELF
TRBJ2-1 | TRBV30 | ASVGGDSYNEQF
TRBJ2-3 | TRBV5-1 | ASSLADSGTQY
TRBJ1-1 | TRBV5-1 | ASSLFSGSTEAF
TRBJ2-3 | TRBV15 | ATSRDGMGGGPDTQY
TRBJ2-3 | TRBV5-1 | ASSFGLAGSTDTQY